The rows below give T cell receptor beta chains drawn from one sample of a study of identical twins. MiXCR was run by TCRdb on the 5' RACE reads, yielding one entry per CDR3 protein. The table includes approximately 1.8 million distinct CDR3 sequences, 25% to 35% detected once. The specimen was cord blood. The receptors derive from a newborn girl in good health. The CDR3 runs from the conserved cysteine through the conserved F or W. A D gene is named only where the DNA matches it firmly. Size is stated for part of the rows, as once, few or many counts, or as a class when the clone is expanded.

clone_size | j_call | d_call | v_call | cdr3_aa | cdr3_nt
few | TRBJ1-5 | TRBD1 | TRBV20-1 | CSARDRGRSSVQPQHF | TGCAGTGCTAGGGACAGGGGGCGTTCATCAGTTCAGCCCCAGCATTTT
NA | TRBJ2-3 | NA | TRBV7-9 | CAGSFNYKRSTDTQYF | TGTGCCGGCAGCTTTAACTACAAACGTAGCACAGATACGCAGTATTTT
NA | TRBJ2-1 | NA | TRBV20-1 | CSAHGVRGGNEQFF | TGCAGTGCTCACGGGGTTAGGGGCGGCAATGAGCAGTTCTTC
few | TRBJ2-7 | NA | TRBV7-2 | CASSLGSYVSYEQYF | TGTGCCAGCAGCTTGGGGTCCTATGTTTCCTACGAGCAGTACTTC
NA | TRBJ1-6 | NA | TRBV9 | CASSPRQSNSPLHF | TGTGCCAGCAGCCCCCGACAGAGTAATTCACCCCTCCACTTT
once | TRBJ1-1 | NA | TRBV3-1 | CATRQAGNTEAFF | TGTGCCACCCGACAGGCTGGTAACACTGAAGCTTTCTTT
NA | TRBJ1-4 | NA | TRBV20-1 | CSARDRGVLATNEKLFF | TGCAGTGCTAGAGATCGGGGAGTTCTTGCAACTAATGAAAAACTGTTTTTT
once | TRBJ1-1 | NA | TRBV5-1 | CASSGAVQRGTEAFF | TGCGCCAGCAGCGGAGCCGTACAACGGGGCACTGAAGCTTTCTTT
NA | TRBJ2-1 | TRBD2 | TRBV6-6 | CASSLPVSGRADEQFF | TGTGCCAGCAGTCTCCCTGTGAGCGGGAGGGCCGATGAGCAGTTCTTC
NA | TRBJ2-3 | TRBD1 | TRBV2 | CAGSEGQGRDTQYF | TGTGCCGGCAGTGAGGGACAGGGGCGTGATACGCAGTATTTT
NA | TRBJ2-4 | NA | TRBV6-6 | CASSSGGGRGDIQYF | TGTGCCAGCAGTTCAGGAGGGGGGCGAGGAGACATTCAGTACTTC
few | TRBJ1-2 | NA | TRBV5-5 | CASSLGVGTNYGYTF | TGTGCCAGCAGCTTGGGGGTCGGGACAAACTATGGCTACACCTTC
many | TRBJ2-7 | TRBD1 | TRBV2 | CASSKQGDEQYF | TGTGCCAGCAGTAAACAGGGGGACGAGCAGTACTTC
few | TRBJ2-1 | TRBD2 | TRBV20-1 | CSAPRGGEFF | TGCAGTGCTCCACGCGGGGGGGAGTTCTTC
few | TRBJ1-1 | NA | TRBV5-1 | CASRPNTNTEAFF | TGCGCCAGCAGGCCAAACACGAACACTGAAGCTTTCTTT
NA | TRBJ2-3 | TRBD2 | TRBV5-1 | CASSFLAGQTDTQYF | TGCGCCAGCAGCTTTCTAGCGGGGCAAACAGATACGCAGTATTTT
few | TRBJ2-3 | TRBD2 | TRBV19 | CASSIVRRGEDGTQYF | TGTGCCAGTAGTATCGTGCGGCGGGGGGAGGACGGTACGCAGTATTTT
NA | TRBJ1-6 | TRBD1 | TRBV12-3/TRBV12-4 | CASSLSPPGGWISPLHF | TGTGCCAGCAGTTTATCCCCGCCAGGGGGGTGGATTTCACCCCTCCACTTT
many | TRBJ2-1 | NA | TRBV24-1 | CATSPDSYNEQFF | TGTGCCACCAGTCCGGACAGCTACAATGAGCAGTTCTTC
few | TRBJ2-5 | NA | TRBV5-1 | CASRTTITETQYF | TGCGCCAGCAGAACCACGATTACCGAGACCCAGTACTTC
few | TRBJ2-3 | TRBD1 | TRBV7-9 | CASSLVWSRDSPTDTQYF | TGTGCCAGCAGCTTAGTGTGGTCGAGGGACAGTCCCACAGATACGCAGTATTTT
NA | TRBJ2-1 | TRBD2 | TRBV6-5 | CASRTSGISSYNEQFF | TGTGCCAGCAGGACTAGCGGGATTAGCTCCTACAATGAGCAGTTCTTC
NA | TRBJ2-7 | TRBD1 | TRBV5-1 | CASSLYPGQGAYEQYF | TGCGCCAGCAGCTTGTATCCGGGACAGGGGGCCTACGAGCAGTACTTC
few | TRBJ2-3 | NA | TRBV12-3/TRBV12-4 | CASSLEQSPTDTQYF | TGTGCCAGCAGTTTGGAACAGAGCCCCACAGATACGCAGTATTTT
few | TRBJ1-5 | TRBD1 | TRBV28 | CASSSPGQGTLLHNQPQHF | TGTGCCAGCAGTTCCCCGGGACAGGGGACTCTCCTTCACAATCAGCCCCAGCATTTT
NA | TRBJ1-2 | NA | TRBV6-6 | CASSPQAGNCGYTF | TGTGCCAGCAGTCCCCAGGCAGGGAACTGTGGCTACACCTTC
NA | TRBJ2-3 | NA | TRBV27 | CATTRGSHTDTQYF | TGTGCCACCACCCGGGGGAGCCACACAGATACGCAGTATTTT
NA | TRBJ2-5 | NA | TRBV9 | CASSYQTHKTETQYF | TGTGCCAGCAGCTACCAGACCCACAAAACGGAGACCCAGTACTTC
NA | TRBJ2-3 | NA | TRBV11-1 | CASSLAGGHADTQYF | TGTGCCAGCAGCTTAGCGGGGGGGCATGCAGATACGCAGTATTTT
few | TRBJ2-3 | TRBD2 | TRBV3-1 | CASSQGASGSFADTQYF | TGTGCCAGCAGCCAAGGGGCTAGCGGGAGCTTTGCAGATACGCAGTATTTT
many | TRBJ2-7 | NA | TRBV5-1 | CASSFYSTSRGYEQYF | TGCGCCAGCAGCTTTTACTCGACATCCCGGGGCTACGAGCAGTACTTC